The following is a T cell receptor (beta chain) sequence with its context. The antigen is not known. This specimen belongs to a study of PD-1 blockade in classical Hodgkin lymphoma. Study-level results: Healthy donors were reported to have higher baseline TCR diversity than newly diagnosed patients.

Produced via immunoSEQ multiplex PCR; TCRdb's table is partial and in-frame only. The sample shows some 70,000 clones, 93% of them seen only once. In germline, CDR1 is SGHDT, CDR2 YYEEEE. The CDR3 covers 15 residues. The V gene lost 5 bases and the J gene lost 3 bases, with 14 bases spanning the gap. Time point denoted: newly diagnosed, previously untreated cHL patient sample. Source material: peripheral blood mononuclear cells (PBMCs). The V call is TRBV5-6, the J call TRBJ2-2; D may be TRBD1 or TRBD2 (6 bases each). The receptor's source is a human donor with classical Hodgkin lymphoma. Written as DNA, the CDR3 is TGTGCCAGCAGTCCTACGGGGGCGGACACCGGGGAGCTGTTTTTT. It yields the protein CASSPTGADTGELFF. The variable domain in full, with the rest retrieved from reference TRBV5-6 and TRBJ2-2, is DAGVTQSPTHLIKTRGQQVTLRCSPKSGHDTVSWYQQALGQGPQFIFQYYEEEERQRGNFPDRFSGHQFPNYSSELNVNALLLGDSALYLCASSPTGADTGELFFGEGSRLTVL.